A selection of T cell receptor beta chains follows, all from one sample in a study of blood T cell repertoires in COVID-19. The protocol was immunoSEQ multiplex PCR, while the TCRdb copy is restricted to in-frame clones and leaves out a portion. Of a few hundred thousand clones in the sample, around 84% were seen once. Material: peripheral blood. These receptor sequences come from a woman aged 18-29 years with acute or convalescent COVID-19. The CDR3 runs from the conserved cysteine through the conserved F or W. Clone size is not always given. Where it is, it says once, few, many or a class for expanded clones.

>TRBJ2-7|.|TRBV28
CASSLFTFRVREQYF
>TRBJ2-1|.|TRBV9
CASSVLAGVYNEQFF
>TRBJ2-3|.|TRBV11-2
CASSLNRGPADTQYF
>TRBJ1-6|once|TRBV6-2/TRBV6-3
CASSLGHASSYNSPLHF
>TRBJ1-4|.|TRBV6-1
CASSASGGDEKLFF
>TRBJ2-5|once|TRBV6-5
CAAFRAGGKTQYF
>TRBJ2-2|.|TRBV19
CASSILSGGPTGELFF
>TRBJ2-1|once|TRBV4-1
CASSYRDSPISYNEQFF
>TRBJ2-3|.|TRBV6-6
CASSGTSVADTQYF
>TRBJ2-5|.|TRBV21-1
CASSTGTGPGETQYF
>.|.|TRBV10-3
CAISLTQGGSSYEQYF
>TRBJ1-1|.|TRBV6-5
CASSYLGQRTEAFF
>TRBJ2-5|.|TRBV10-3
CAISGRQGEETQYF
>TRBJ1-5|.|TRBV24-1
CATSDRDSSNQPQHF
>TRBJ2-1|.|TRBV19
CASSFAVSYNEQFF
>TRBJ1-2|.|TRBV27
CASSLGAGHGYTF
>TRBJ1-4|.|TRBV28
CASSFGSSTNEKLFF
>TRBJ2-1|few|TRBV5-1
CASSLRTSGDNEQFF
>TRBJ1-2|few|TRBV4-1
CASSQGGGGDYGYTF
>TRBJ1-5|many|TRBV10-3
CATGGGGMSNQPQHF
>TRBJ1-2|.|TRBV21-1
CASSKEGAGVGNYGYTF
>TRBJ1-5|.|TRBV30
CAWAGGGNQPQHF
>TRBJ2-2|.|TRBV3-1/TRBV3-2
CASSMGQENSGELFF
>TRBJ1-3|many|TRBV23-1
CASSQGGSYSGNTIYF
>TRBJ2-1|.|TRBV4-2
CASSQVWDTSYNEQFF